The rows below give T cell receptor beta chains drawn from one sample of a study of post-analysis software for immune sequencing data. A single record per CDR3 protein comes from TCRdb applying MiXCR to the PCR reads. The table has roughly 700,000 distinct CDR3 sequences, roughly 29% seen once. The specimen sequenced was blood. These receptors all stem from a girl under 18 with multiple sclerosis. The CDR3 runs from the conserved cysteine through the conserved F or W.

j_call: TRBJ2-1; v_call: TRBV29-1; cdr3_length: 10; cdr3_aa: CSVWDNEQFF
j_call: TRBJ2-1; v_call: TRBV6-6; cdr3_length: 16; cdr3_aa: CASSTAFAGEGNEQFF
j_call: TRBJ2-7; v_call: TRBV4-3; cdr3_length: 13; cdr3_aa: CASGEQGANEQYF
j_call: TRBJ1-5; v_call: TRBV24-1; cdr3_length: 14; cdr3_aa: CATSDAVGDQPQHF
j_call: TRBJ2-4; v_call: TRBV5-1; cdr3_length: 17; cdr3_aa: CASSLVTTSRGENIQYF
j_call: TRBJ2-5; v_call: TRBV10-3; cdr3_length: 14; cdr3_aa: CAISEGQGDNEQYF
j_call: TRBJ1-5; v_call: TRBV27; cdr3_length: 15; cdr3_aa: CASRAGRGGNQPQHF
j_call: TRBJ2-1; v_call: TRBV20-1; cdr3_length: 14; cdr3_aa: CSALTSGRSNEQFF
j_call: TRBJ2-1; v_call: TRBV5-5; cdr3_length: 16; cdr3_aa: CASSPEVPSSYNEQFF
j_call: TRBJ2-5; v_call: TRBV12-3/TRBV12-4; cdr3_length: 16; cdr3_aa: CASSSSLRWGYNEQYF
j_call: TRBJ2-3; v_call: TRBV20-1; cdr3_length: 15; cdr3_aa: CSATSERASADTQYF
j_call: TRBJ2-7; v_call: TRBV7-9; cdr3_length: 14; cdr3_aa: CASSPGGRNYEQYF
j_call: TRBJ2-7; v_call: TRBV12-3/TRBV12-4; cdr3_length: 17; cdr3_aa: CASSLSVVETGVHEQYF
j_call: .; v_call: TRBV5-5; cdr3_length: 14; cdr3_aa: CASSLRESWGEQYF
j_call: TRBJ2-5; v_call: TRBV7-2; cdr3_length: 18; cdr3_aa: CASSLVPNRGGGGGTQYF
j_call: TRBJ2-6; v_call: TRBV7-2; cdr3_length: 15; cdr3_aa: CASSLDRAGANVLTF
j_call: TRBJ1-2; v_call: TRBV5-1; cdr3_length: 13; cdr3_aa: CASSLLQGDGYTF
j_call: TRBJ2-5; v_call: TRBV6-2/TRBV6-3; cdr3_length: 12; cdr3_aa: CVSSQRTETQYF
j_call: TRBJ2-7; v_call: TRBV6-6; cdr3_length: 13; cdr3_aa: CASSYIRSYEQYF
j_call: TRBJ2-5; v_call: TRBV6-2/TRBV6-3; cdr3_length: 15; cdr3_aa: CASSYQSGTSETQYF
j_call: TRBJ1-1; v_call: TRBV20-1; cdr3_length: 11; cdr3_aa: CSAETATEAFF
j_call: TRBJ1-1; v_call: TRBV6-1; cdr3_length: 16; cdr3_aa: CASSDDGARGRPEAFF
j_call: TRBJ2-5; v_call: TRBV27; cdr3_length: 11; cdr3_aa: CASGGYETQYF
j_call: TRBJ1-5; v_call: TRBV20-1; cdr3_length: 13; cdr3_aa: CSATKEWDRPQHF
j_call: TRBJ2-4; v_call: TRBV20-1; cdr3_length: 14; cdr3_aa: CSATTGLGRNIQYF
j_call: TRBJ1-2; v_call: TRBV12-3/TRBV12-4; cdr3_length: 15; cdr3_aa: CASRDWDRGGDGYTF
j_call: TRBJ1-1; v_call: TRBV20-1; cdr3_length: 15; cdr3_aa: CSARDPKTLNTEAFF
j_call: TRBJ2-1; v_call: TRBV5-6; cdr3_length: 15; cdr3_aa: CASSKGLELYNEQFF
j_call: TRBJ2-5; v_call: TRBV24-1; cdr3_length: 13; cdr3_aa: CATRGDRQETQYF
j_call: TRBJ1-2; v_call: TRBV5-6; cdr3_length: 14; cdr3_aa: CASSLGAGPHGYTF
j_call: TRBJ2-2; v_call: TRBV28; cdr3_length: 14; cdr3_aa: CASSVRSGTGELFF
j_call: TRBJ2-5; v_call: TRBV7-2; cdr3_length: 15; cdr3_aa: CASSFTGTPQETQYF
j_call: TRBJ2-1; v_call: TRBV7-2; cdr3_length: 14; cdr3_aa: CASSLLGPGHEQFF
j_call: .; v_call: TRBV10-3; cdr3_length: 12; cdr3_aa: CAISAGQETQYF
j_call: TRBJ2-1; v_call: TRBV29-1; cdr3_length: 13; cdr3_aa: CSASATGYNEQFF
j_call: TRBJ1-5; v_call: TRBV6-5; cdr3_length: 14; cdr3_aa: CASSSGRMTQPQHF
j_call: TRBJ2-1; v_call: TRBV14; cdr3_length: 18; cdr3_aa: CASSHGPWGGKSYNEQFF
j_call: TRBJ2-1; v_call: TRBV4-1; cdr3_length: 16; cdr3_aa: CASSQGLGDSYNEQFF
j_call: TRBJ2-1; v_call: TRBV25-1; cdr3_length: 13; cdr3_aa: CASSERLANEQFF
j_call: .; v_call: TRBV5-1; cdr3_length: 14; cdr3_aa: CASSSGTRPTEQYF
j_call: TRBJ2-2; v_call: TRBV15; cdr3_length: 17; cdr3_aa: CATSSLTGQPNTGELFF
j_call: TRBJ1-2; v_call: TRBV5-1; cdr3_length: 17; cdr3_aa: CASSPLGQGAGNYGYTF
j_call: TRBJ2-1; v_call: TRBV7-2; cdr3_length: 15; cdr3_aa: CASSYPTPPLNEQFF
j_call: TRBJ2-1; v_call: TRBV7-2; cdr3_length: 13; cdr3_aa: CASSFGKRNEQFF
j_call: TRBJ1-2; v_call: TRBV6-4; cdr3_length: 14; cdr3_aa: CASTPNTPDYGYTF
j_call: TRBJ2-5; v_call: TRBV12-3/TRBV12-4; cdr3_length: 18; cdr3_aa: CASSLRVGRGRVVETQYF
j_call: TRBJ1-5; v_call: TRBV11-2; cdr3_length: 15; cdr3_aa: CASSLDLGRVQTQHF
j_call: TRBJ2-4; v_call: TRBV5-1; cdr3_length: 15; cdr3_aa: CASSFNRGHKNIQYF
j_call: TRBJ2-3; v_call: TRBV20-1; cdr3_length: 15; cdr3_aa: CSAREQASSTDTQYF